This passage covers 14 T cell receptor beta chains from one sample sequenced in a study of blood T cell repertoires in COVID-19. Libraries were prepared by immunoSEQ multiplex PCR; TCRdb keeps only in-frame clonotypes and omits some of them. Among 55,000 to 75,000 clones listed, around 67% were seen once. Sequences were obtained from peripheral blood. Source of these receptors: a man aged 60 to 75 with acute or convalescent COVID-19.

V is TRBV2 and J is TRBJ2-3; 7 bases match TRBD2. CDR1 is SNHLY, CDR2 FYNNEI, per germline. The trim removed 7 bases at V and 2 bases at J, leaving 6 bases unmatched. The CDR3 runs 14 residues. Here the CDR3 reads CASTEAGDTDTQYF. Here the CDR3 DNA reads TGTGCCAGCACGGAGGCGGGAGACACAGATACGCAGTATTTT.

Only a few counts were recorded for this clone. V gene TRBV11-2 combines with J gene TRBJ2-7, with D perhaps TRBD2 (5 bases). This CDR3 has 15 residues. Deletions cut 1 base from V and 7 bases from J, with 17 bases between. In germline, CDR1 is SGHAT, CDR2 FQNNGV. The CDR3 nucleotides read TGTGCCAGCAGCTTAGGGTTCCTTCGGGGAGCGGAGCAGTACTTC. It specifies CASSLGFLRGAEQYF.

The chain has TRBV19 and TRBJ1-5; tentatively, D is TRBD1 (5 bases). Trimming stripped 5 bases from V and 5 bases from J, with 13 bases between. Germline assignment: CDR1 LNHDA and CDR2 SQIVND (reference sequence). This CDR3 comprises 14 residues. The CDR3 here is CASSGRGFDQPQHF. CDR3 nucleotides: TGTGCCAGTAGTGGGCGGGGGTTTGATCAGCCCCAGCATTTT.

The rearrangement joins TRBV19 to TRBJ1-3; D uncertain. The CDR3 extends over 16 amino acids. V lost 3 bases, J lost 0 bases, and 12 bases lay in between. Germline assignment: CDR1 LNHDA and CDR2 SQIVND (reference sequence). The CDR3 reads CASSMVGVGSGNTIYF. In DNA form, the CDR3 reads TGTGCCAGTAGTATGGTGGGCGTAGGCTCTGGAAACACCATATATTTT.

This chain connects TRBV2 to TRBJ2-7, with 9 bases fitting TRBD1. The J segment lost 5 bases and the V segment lost 2 bases, leaving 13 bases of the junction unmatched. The CDR3 has 17 residues. The germline CDR1 and CDR2 sequences are SNHLY and FYNNEI. The CDR3 DNA sequence: TGTGCCAGCAGTGAATTCGGGGGGACAGGGAAGATTAACGAGCAGTACGTC. It codes for CASSEFGGTGKINEQYV.

The chain links TRBV28 to TRBJ2-7, with 10 bases lining up with TRBD2. CDR3 length: 16 residues. Germline V gives CDR1 MDHEN, CDR2 SYDVKM. V lost 1 base to trimming and J lost 2 bases; unmatched junction nucleotides: 5. The CDR3 spells CASSLSSGSFPYEQYF. In DNA form, the CDR3 reads TGTGCCAGCAGTTTATCTAGCGGGAGTTTCCCCTACGAGCAGTACTTC. The entire variable domain, with the rest obtained from reference TRBV28 and TRBJ2-7, is as follows: DVKVTQSSRYLVKRTGEKVFLECVQDMDHENMFWYRQDPGLGLRLIYFSYDVKMKEKGDIPEGYSVSREKKERFSLILESASTNQTSMYLCASSLSSGSFPYEQYFGPGTRLTVT.

V and J are TRBV11-2 and TRBJ2-1; TRBD1 is a possible D gene (5 bases). Germline CDR1 and CDR2: SGHAT and FQNNGV. Between the trimmed V and J ends, which lost 7 bases and 5 bases, there was a span of 12 bases. This CDR3 has 13 residues. CDR3 in DNA: TGTGCCAGCACCCCGACAGTGGACAATGAGCAGTTCTTC. Translation: CASTPTVDNEQFF.

The chain has TRBV5-1 and TRBJ2-3; TRBD2 is a possible D gene (7 bases). V was cut by 4 bases and J by 4 bases, with 19 bases left in between. Germline CDR1 SGHRS, CDR2 YFSETQ. The CDR3 loop spans 16 amino acids. CDR3 residues: CASSLFNGGASDTQYF. CDR3 coding DNA: TGCGCCAGCAGCCTTTTCAATGGGGGGGCTTCAGATACGCAGTATTTT. The full variable domain, with the rest looked up from reference TRBV5-1 and TRBJ2-3, is KAGVTQTPRYLIKTRGQQVTLSCSPISGHRSVSWYQQTPGQGLQFLFEYFSETQRNKGNFPGRFSGRQFSNSRSEMNVSTLELGDSALYLCASSLFNGGASDTQYFGPGTRLTVL.

This chain joins TRBV18 and TRBJ1-2; the D gene is possibly TRBD1 (5 bases). CDR1 and CDR2 (germline): KGHSH, LQKENI. The V end was cut by 2 bases, the J end by 7 bases, with 11 bases between. The CDR3 consists of 13 residues. For the CDR3, the DNA is TGTGCCAGCTCACCAGAGACAGCTCCTGGCTACACCTTC. Its translation: CASSPETAPGYTF.

This clone was seen a handful of times. The chain joins TRBV5-4 to TRBJ2-7; TRBD2 matches 10 bases. Germline assignment: CDR1 SGHNT and CDR2 YYREEE (reference sequence). CDR3 length equals 15 residues. Trimming at V came to 0 bases and at J to 3 bases, leaving 3 bases not matched to a gene. The CDR3 is CASSLGASGSYEQYF. CDR3 bases: TGTGCCAGCAGCTTGGGGGCTAGCGGGAGCTACGAGCAGTACTTC.

V and J are TRBV11-3 and TRBJ2-2; D might be TRBD2 (6 bases). Per the germline V gene, CDR1 is SGHNT and CDR2 is YENEEA. Trimming took 5 bases from V and 3 from J, leaving 13 bases between them. This CDR3 region has 15 residues. The CDR3 DNA follows: TGTGCCAGCAGCCCAGGGACTTTCTACACCGGGGAGCTGTTTTTT. It codes for CASSPGTFYTGELFF.

This clone was detected only a few times. The V call is TRBV5-1, the J call TRBJ1-1; 8 positions match TRBD1. The ends lost 0 bases at V and 0 bases at J; junction bases unmatched: 7. Germline lookup yields CDR1 SGHRS and CDR2 YFSETQ. CDR3 length equals 17 residues. The CDR3, as DNA: TGCGCCAGCAGCTTGGGGGACAGGAGGTTTGTGAACACTGAAGCTTTCTTT. Its protein product is CASSLGDRRFVNTEAFF.

The rearrangement joins TRBV6-5 to TRBJ2-2, with D possibly being TRBD2 (6 bases). The CDR3 sequence is 15 residues long. Germline values: CDR1 MNHEY, CDR2 SVGAGI. The V end was cut by 5 bases, the J end by 8 bases, with 18 bases between. The DNA for the CDR3 is TGTGCCAGCAGTCCACCTCTAGCGTATTCGGGGGAGCTGTTTTTT. Protein: CASSPPLAYSGELFF.

The rearrangement uses TRBV20-1 and TRBJ2-5; D is unclear. V gave up 6 bases and J gave up 2 bases, with 7 bases separating them. There are 11 residues in the CDR3. Germline CDR1 DFQATT, CDR2 SNEGSKA (reference sequence). The DNA of the CDR3 is TGCAGTGCACCTAAACAAGAGACCCAGTACTTC. This encodes CSAPKQETQYF.